Listed below are T cell receptor beta chains from one sample, sequenced in a study of OX40 agonist ivuxolimab in advanced cancers. Data came from immunoSEQ multiplex PCR; TCRdb stores just in-frame clones and leaves some out. The sample holds about 100,000 clones; 90% are singletons and the top ten take approximately 0.34%. The sample in question was CD4+ or CD8+ T cells sorted from blood, obtained in a trial of the OX40 agonist ivuxolimab. The origin of the receptors is an adult with an advanced solid tumor such as melanoma, head and neck, liver or kidney cancer. The CDR3 runs from the conserved cysteine through the conserved F or W. The D gene is left open where the match is weak. Size is stated for part of the rows, as once, few or many counts, or as a class when the clone is expanded.

j_call d_call clone_size v_call cdr3_nt cdr3_aa
TRBJ2-7 TRBD1 NA TRBV19 TGTGCCAGTAGACCACAGGGGAAGGGCGAGCAGTACTTC CASRPQGKGEQYF
TRBJ1-2 NA NA TRBV9 TGTGCCAGCAGCGTAGAGAGGGCCCGCTTCTATGGCTACACCTTC CASSVERARFYGYTF
TRBJ2-5 NA NA TRBV6-6 TGTGCCAGCAGTTACTCTGGGTCTAGAAATAGGAAGACCCAGTACTTC CASSYSGSRNRKTQYF
TRBJ2-7 TRBD2 NA TRBV5-1 TGCGCCAGCAGCTTATTAAGCGGGAGCCCACAAGCTGAGCAGTACTTC CASSLLSGSPQAEQYF
TRBJ2-7 NA NA TRBV5-4 TGTGCCAGCAGCTTGGAAACAGGAGCCTACGAGCAGTACTTC CASSLETGAYEQYF
TRBJ1-5 NA NA TRBV2 TGTGCCAGCATGCTGGGGCGGAAAAATCAGCCCCAGCATTTT CASMLGRKNQPQHF
TRBJ2-5 NA NA TRBV29-1 TGCAGCGTTGAAGTCCAGATCCAAGAGACCCAGTACTTC CSVEVQIQETQYF
TRBJ1-2 NA NA TRBV6-5 TGTGCCAGCTCGGGCAGAAGAAACTATGGCTACACCTTC CASSGRRNYGYTF
TRBJ2-2 NA NA TRBV29-1 TGCAGCGTGGAAGGGGTTAGAACCGGGGAGCTGTTTTTT CSVEGVRTGELFF
TRBJ2-5 TRBD1 NA TRBV5-4 TGTGCCAGCAGCTTTGAGGGGGCGCCTTTCGGAGAGACCCAGTACTTC CASSFEGAPFGETQYF
TRBJ2-7 NA NA TRBV19 TGTGCCAGTAGTATCGGGCCTCCGTCCTACGAGCAGTACTTC CASSIGPPSYEQYF
TRBJ2-3 NA NA TRBV28 TGTGCCATCAGGGACGGAAGCACAGATACGCAGTATTTT CAIRDGSTDTQYF
TRBJ1-1 TRBD1 NA TRBV9 TGTGCCAGCAGCGTAGGGACAGGGGGTGGTGGCACTGAAGCTTTCTTT CASSVGTGGGGTEAFF
TRBJ1-4 NA NA TRBV7-9 TGTGCCAGCAGCAAGGACTCCGGACTGTTTTTT CASSKDSGLFF
TRBJ2-5 NA few TRBV12-1 TGTGCCAGCAGCCGTAGAGACGGGCATGAGACCCAGTACTTC CASSRRDGHETQYF
TRBJ2-3 NA NA TRBV5-1 TGCGCCAGCAGCTTAGACAGGTTGGGCGGCCTTGAGGATACGCAGTATTTT CASSLDRLGGLEDTQYF
TRBJ2-1 NA NA TRBV29-1 TGCAGCGTTGGCAGGACGGTCAGTTACAATGAGCAGTTCTTC CSVGRTVSYNEQFF
TRBJ2-1 NA NA TRBV7-2 TGTGCCAGCAGCTTAGCGGGGAGTTCCTACAATGAGCAGTTCTTC CASSLAGSSYNEQFF
TRBJ2-2 TRBD2 NA TRBV5-4 TGTGCCAGCAGCCCATATGGGACTAGCGGGAGCACCGGGGAGCTGTTTTTT CASSPYGTSGSTGELFF
TRBJ2-7 TRBD1 NA TRBV4-2 TGTGCCAGCAGCCGGGACAGGGGGTTGGGCGAGCAGTACTTC CASSRDRGLGEQYF
TRBJ2-7 NA NA TRBV10-1 TGCGCCAGCAGTGTACGGCGGGACTCCTACGAGCAGTACTTC CASSVRRDSYEQYF
TRBJ2-5 NA NA TRBV28 TGTGCCAGCAGTTCAGGGACGGCGCGGACCCAGTACTTC CASSSGTARTQYF
TRBJ1-2 NA NA TRBV6-4 TGTGCCAGCAGGAAGAATAGGGACGGGATCTATGGCTACACCTTC CASRKNRDGIYGYTF
TRBJ2-5 TRBD1 NA TRBV6-5 TGTGCCAGCCAAAAGGGGGCTAACCAAGAGACCCAGTACTTC CASQKGANQETQYF
TRBJ1-4 TRBD1 NA TRBV23-1 TGCGCCAGCAGTCTGGGACAGGGGAGTCGAAGTGAAAAACTGTTTTTT CASSLGQGSRSEKLFF
TRBJ2-1 NA NA TRBV11-2 TGTGCCAGCAGCCTCAGCTCCTACAATGAGCAGTTCTTC CASSLSSYNEQFF
TRBJ2-1 NA NA TRBV19 TGTGCCAGTAGTATGTCGCTTTCTAGCTCCTACAATGAGCAGTTCTTC CASSMSLSSSYNEQFF
TRBJ2-5 TRBD2 NA TRBV10-1 TGCGCCAGCAGTGAGATCAGCGGGAGCGGGGTGGTGGCAGAGACCCAGTACTTC CASSEISGSGVVAETQYF
TRBJ1-1 TRBD1 NA TRBV2 TGTGCCAGCAGTGCCCCCCGGGACAGGGGGCGGACTGAAGCTTTCTTT CASSAPRDRGRTEAFF
TRBJ2-5 TRBD2 NA TRBV5-3 TGTGCCAGAAGCTCGACTAGCGGGAGGGTTGGCGAGACCCAGTACTTC CARSSTSGRVGETQYF
TRBJ1-3 NA NA TRBV18 TGTGCCAGCTTCCGAGGACAGCGCTCTGGAAACACCATATATTTT CASFRGQRSGNTIYF
TRBJ2-7 NA NA TRBV7-9 TGTGCCAGCAGCTTGGGGTTAGGAGACGAGCAGTACTTC CASSLGLGDEQYF
TRBJ2-5 NA once TRBV7-2 TGTGCCAGCAGCTTAGCAGGAGCGAGGGAGACCCAGTACTTC CASSLAGARETQYF
TRBJ2-2 TRBD2 NA TRBV11-2 TGTGCCAGCAGAAAATGGGGCGGGAGGAACACCGGGGAGCTGTTTTTT CASRKWGGRNTGELFF
TRBJ2-7 NA NA TRBV7-9 TGTGCCAGCAGCTTACAAGGAGAGCAGTACTTC CASSLQGEQYF
TRBJ2-1 NA once TRBV7-8 TGTGCCAGCCGGGAGAGGCTAGTCTCTGAGCAGTTCTTC CASRERLVSEQFF
TRBJ2-3 NA NA TRBV7-3 TGTGCCAGCAGCCCCGGTTTGGCTAGCACAGATACGCAGTATTTT CASSPGLASTDTQYF
TRBJ2-7 NA NA TRBV20-1 TGCAGTGCTGACGACTTCTACGAGCAGTACTTC CSADDFYEQYF
TRBJ2-5 TRBD2 NA TRBV2 TGTGCCAGCAGTGAAGGTAGCGGGAGAATAGAGACCCAGTACTTC CASSEGSGRIETQYF
TRBJ1-1 TRBD1 NA TRBV2 TGTGCCAGCAGTGAAGGACAGGGGACAGTGAACACTGAAGCTTTCTTT CASSEGQGTVNTEAFF
TRBJ1-1 NA NA TRBV28 TGTGCCAGCAGTTATAGAACTGAAGCTTTCTTT CASSYRTEAFF
TRBJ2-7 NA NA TRBV6-1 TGTGCCAGCAGTGCGCAGGGGGGAGCCTACGAGCAGTACTTC CASSAQGGAYEQYF
TRBJ2-7 NA NA TRBV7-2 TGTGCCAGCAGTTTGCGGGACCCCAGTCTTTTCCAGTACTTC CASSLRDPSLFQYF
TRBJ2-5 NA NA TRBV5-1 TGCGCCAGCAGCTTAGGGGACATCGGGCGGGAGACCCAGTACTTC CASSLGDIGRETQYF
TRBJ2-3 TRBD2 NA TRBV5-1 TGCGCCAGCAGCTTCCAAGTGGCGGGAGCTAGCACAGATACGCAGTATTTT CASSFQVAGASTDTQYF
TRBJ1-1 NA NA TRBV30 TGTGCCTGGAGTGTACGGGGGTCCGTTAACACTGAAGCTTTCTTT CAWSVRGSVNTEAFF
TRBJ1-5 NA NA TRBV15 TGTGCCACCAGCAGAGTCATGAATCAGCCCCAGCATTTT CATSRVMNQPQHF
TRBJ2-2 TRBD1 NA TRBV5-5 TGTGCCAGCAGCCGGGGACAGGGGTACACCGGGGAGCTGTTTTTT CASSRGQGYTGELFF
TRBJ2-1 NA NA TRBV27 TGTGCCAGCAGTTTCTGGACTACCTCAGGGGGCAATGAGCAGTTCTTC CASSFWTTSGGNEQFF
TRBJ2-7 NA NA TRBV27 TGTGCCAGCAGTTTTGGCACCTCCTACGAGCAGTACTTC CASSFGTSYEQYF
TRBJ2-5 NA once TRBV7-3 TGTGCCAGCAGCTTAACTGGGGGCACCCAAGAGACCCAGTACTTC CASSLTGGTQETQYF
TRBJ2-7 TRBD1 NA TRBV11-1 TGTGCCAGCAGCTCAGGACAGGACTACGAGCAGTACTTC CASSSGQDYEQYF
TRBJ2-7 NA NA TRBV7-2 TGTGCCAGCAGCTTCCAAGGGGGATACGAGCAGTACTTC CASSFQGGYEQYF
TRBJ2-1 NA NA TRBV19 TGTGCCAGTAGTATAGATCAAGCGTTCAATGAGCAGTTCTTC CASSIDQAFNEQFF
TRBJ2-1 NA NA TRBV5-8 TGTGCCAGCAGCTTGGGGTGGGGCGAGCAGTTCTTC CASSLGWGEQFF
TRBJ2-1 TRBD2 NA TRBV5-1 TGCGCCAGCAGCTCAACGGGAGGGGTGGATGAGCAGTTCTTC CASSSTGGVDEQFF